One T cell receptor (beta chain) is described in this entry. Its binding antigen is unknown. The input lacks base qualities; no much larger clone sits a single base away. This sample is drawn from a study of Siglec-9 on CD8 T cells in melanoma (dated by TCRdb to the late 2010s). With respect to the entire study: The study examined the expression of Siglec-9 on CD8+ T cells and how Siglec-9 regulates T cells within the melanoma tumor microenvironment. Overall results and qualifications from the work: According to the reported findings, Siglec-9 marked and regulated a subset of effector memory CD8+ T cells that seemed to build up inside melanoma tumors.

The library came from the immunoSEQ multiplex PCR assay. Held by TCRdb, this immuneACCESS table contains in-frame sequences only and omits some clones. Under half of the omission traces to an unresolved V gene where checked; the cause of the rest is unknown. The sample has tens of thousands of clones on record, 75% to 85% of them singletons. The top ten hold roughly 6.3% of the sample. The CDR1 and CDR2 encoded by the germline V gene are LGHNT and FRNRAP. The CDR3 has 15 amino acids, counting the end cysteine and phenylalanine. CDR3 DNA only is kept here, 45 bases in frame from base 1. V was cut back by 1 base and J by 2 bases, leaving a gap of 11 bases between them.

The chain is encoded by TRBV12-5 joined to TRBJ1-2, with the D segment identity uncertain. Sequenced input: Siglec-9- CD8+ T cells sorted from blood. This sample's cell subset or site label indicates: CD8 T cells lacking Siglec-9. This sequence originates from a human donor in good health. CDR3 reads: CASGLEDFRNYGYTF. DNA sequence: TGTGCTAGTGGTTTGGAGGATTTCCGAAACTATGGCTACACCTTC.